The 21 T cell receptor beta chains in this list originate from one sample, sequenced in a study of cytomegalovirus exposure and HLA in healthy donors. Amplification used 60 Vbeta primers and 13 Jbeta primers. Sequencing used immunoSEQ multiplex PCR; TCRdb keeps in-frame clones, though not all of them. The repertoire has around 160,000 clones, around 70% of them found once; the top ten carry under 5.5%. The sequencing input was PBMCs. All receptors come from a man younger than 35 in good health and CMV-seropositive.

In its sample, this clone was seen a few times. The chain carries TRBV7-9 and TRBJ2-1; 11 bases are a match to TRBD2. Unmatched junction bases numbered 1, after V lost 3 bases and J lost 6 bases. Germline V gives CDR1 SEHNR, CDR2 FQNEAQ (reference sequence). The CDR3 has 14 amino acids. CDR3 in amino acids: CASSFSGRANEQFF. Here the CDR3 DNA reads TGTGCCAGCAGCTTTAGCGGGAGGGCCAATGAGCAGTTCTTC.

The chain is built from TRBV5-1 and TRBJ2-1; possible D gene TRBD2, 6 bases. V shed 0 bases and J shed 10 bases, with 14 bases lying between them. Germline V lookup: CDR1 SGHRS, CDR2 YFSETQ. This CDR3 has 14 amino acids. In DNA form, the CDR3 reads TGCGCCAGCAGCTTGGTCTCTAGCGACGAAGAGCAGTTCTTC. Translating it yields CASSLVSSDEEQFF.

The rearrangement links TRBV7-2 to TRBJ1-1; a weak D match, TRBD1 (5 bases). The germline gives CDR1 SGHTA, CDR2 FQGNSA. V was shortened by 1 base and J by 6 bases, with 6 bases between the two germline ends. The CDR3 extends over 12 amino acids. The CDR3 here is CASSLGGPEAFF. The CDR3 DNA follows: TGTGCCAGCAGCTTAGGGGGCCCTGAAGCTTTCTTT.

This rearrangement joins TRBV6-5 to TRBJ2-7, with TRBD2 as a possible D gene (5 bases). Trimming removed 2 bases from V and 0 bases from J, with 11 bases in between. Germline V gene data show CDR1 as MNHEY and CDR2 as SVGAGI. The CDR3 runs to 15 residues. In DNA form, the CDR3 reads TGTGCCAGCAGTTACCAAAGTGGGAGCTCCTACGAGCAGTACGTC. This translates into CASSYQSGSSYEQYV.

This clone was picked up a small number of times. The rearrangement links TRBV15 to TRBJ1-2; no reliable D call. Germline V gene lookup returns CDR1 LNHNV and CDR2 YYDKDF (reference sequence). This CDR3 has 13 amino acids. With 1 base removed from V and 7 bases from J, the gap between germline ends came to 10 bases. In DNA form, the CDR3 reads TGTGCCACCAGCAGAGTATACTCGGGTGGCTACACCTTC. It encodes CATSRVYSGGYTF.

This clone was observed a few times. V gene TRBV5-1 combines with J gene TRBJ2-3; 12 nucleotides agree with TRBD2. The length of the CDR3 is 16 residues. The germline CDR1 and CDR2 sequences are SGHRS and YFSETQ. The V segment lost 4 bases and the J segment 4 bases; nucleotides outside the gene matches: 7. The CDR3 spells CASSTASGRASDTQYF. The CDR3 coding sequence is TGCGCCAGCAGCACGGCTAGCGGGAGGGCCTCAGATACGCAGTATTTT.

The rearrangement links TRBV30 to TRBJ1-1; D not certain. The CDR3 has 12 residues. V gave up 5 bases and J gave up 7 bases, with 14 bases separating them. Germline V gene data show CDR1 as GTSNPN and CDR2 as SVGIG (reference sequence). For the CDR3, the DNA is TGTGCCTGGGGTACTACTGCCTTTGAAGCTTTCTTT. It encodes CAWGTTAFEAFF.

V is TRBV13 and J is TRBJ1-5; D unclear. V lost 3 bases to trimming and J lost 9 bases, with 9 bases between them. The CDR3 runs to 12 residues. Germline V gene lookup returns CDR1 PRHDT and CDR2 FYEKMQ (reference sequence). In nucleotides, the CDR3 is TGTGCCAGCAGCTTGGCTCCGGGGCCCCAGCATTTT. It encodes CASSLAPGPQHF.

The CDR3 here is CASRPHQGAEGNEQFF. In nucleotides, the CDR3 is TGTGCCAGCAGGCCCCACCAAGGGGCGGAGGGCAATGAGCAGTTCTTC. This rearrangement joins TRBV28 to TRBJ2-1; possible D gene TRBD2, 6 bases. V was shortened by 6 bases and J by 6 bases, with 21 bases between the two germline ends. CDR3 length equals 16 residues. Germline V gene lookup returns CDR1 MDHEN and CDR2 SYDVKM.

The chain has TRBV30 and TRBJ1-1; 11 positions match TRBD1. The CDR3 spans 17 residues. Looked up from germline, CDR1 is GTSNPN and CDR2 is SVGIG (reference sequence). With 1 base clipped from V and 1 base from J, the junction kept 8 bases outside the gene matches. Written as DNA, the CDR3 is TGTGCCTGGAGTGGACGGACAGGGGGCGTTGGGAACACTGAAGCTTTCTTT. Protein sequence: CAWSGRTGGVGNTEAFF.

This clone was seen more than once but under ten times. The same CDR3 arises from other DNA sequences in this sample as well. The chain recombines TRBV7-6 with TRBJ2-5, with TRBD2 matching over 9 bases. Per the germline V gene, CDR1 is SGHVS and CDR2 is FNYEAQ. The CDR3 covers 15 residues. V trimming: 5 bases; J trimming: 2 bases; junction bases outside the gene matches: 6. CDR3 sequence reads: CASSPSGGPQETQYF. The CDR3 DNA reads as TGTGCCAGCAGCCCCAGCGGGGGGCCTCAAGAGACCCAGTACTTC.

There are a few counts of this clone. This chain joins TRBV30 and TRBJ1-2; 10 bases fit TRBD1. Germline V gives CDR1 GTSNPN, CDR2 SVGIG (reference sequence). The CDR3 sequence is 13 residues long. The V gene end was trimmed by 2 bases and the J gene end by 6 bases; junction bases not matched to a gene: 3. CDR3 protein: CAWSTTGGDGYTF. CDR3 DNA sequence: TGTGCCTGGAGTACGACAGGGGGCGATGGCTACACCTTC. The full variable domain, its missing parts supplied by reference TRBV30 and TRBJ1-2, is SQTIHQWPATLVQPVGSPLSLECTVEGTSNPNLYWYRQAAGRGLQLLFYSVGIGQISSEVPQNLSASRPQDRQFILSSKKLLLSDSGFYLCAWSTTGGDGYTFGSGTRLTVV.

This chain connects TRBV28 to TRBJ1-2; 9 nucleotides line up with TRBD1. V was clipped by 6 bases and J by 6 bases; unmatched bases: 5. Germline V lookup: CDR1 MDHEN, CDR2 SYDVKM. The CDR3 spans 13 residues. CDR3 in amino acids: CASSINRGHGYTF. The CDR3 DNA is TGTGCCAGCAGCATAAACAGGGGGCATGGCTACACCTTC.

This chain connects TRBV5-1 to TRBJ2-1; 9 positions match TRBD2. The V and J ends lost 1 base and 0 bases, in that order; junction bases with no gene match: 5. Germline V lookup: CDR1 SGHRS, CDR2 YFSETQ. The CDR3 covers 17 residues. CDR3 bases: TGCGCCAGCAGCTTGATTCGACTAGCGGTCTCCTACAATGAGCAGTTCTTC. Amino acid sequence: CASSLIRLAVSYNEQFF.

This clone was observed a handful of times. J is TRBJ2-2 and V is TRBV27; the D gene is possibly TRBD1 (6 bases). The CDR3 contains 16 residues. CDR1 is MNHEY and CDR2 is SMNVEV in the germline V gene (reference sequence). V gave up 5 bases and J gave up 3 bases, with 16 bases separating them. For the CDR3, the DNA is TGTGCCAGCAGTATACAGACAGGCCTCGACACCGGGGAGCTGTTTTTT. Residues: CASSIQTGLDTGELFF.

This chain links TRBV6-1 with TRBJ1-5; 7 nucleotides line up with TRBD1. Germline values: CDR1 MNHNS, CDR2 SASEGT. CDR3 length: 15 residues. J lost 6 bases, V lost 7 bases, and 12 bases had no gene match. CDR3 region: CASTQGDLTSQPQHF. For the CDR3, the DNA is TGTGCCAGCACGCAGGGGGATTTAACTAGTCAGCCCCAGCATTTT.

This clone was seen a single time. The genes are TRBV5-4 and TRBJ2-2, with D possibly TRBD2 on 8 matching bases. The germline gives CDR1 SGHNT, CDR2 YYREEE (reference sequence). The length of the CDR3 is 16 residues. The V gene lost 7 bases and the J gene lost 4 bases, with 20 bases spanning the gap. CDR3 sequence reads: CASREGAGGSTGELFF. In DNA, the CDR3 is TGTGCCAGCCGTGAGGGGGCGGGGGGCAGCACCGGGGAGCTGTTTTTT.

V and J are TRBV28 and TRBJ2-3; TRBD2 is a possible D gene (7 bases). Trimming pared 8 bases from V and 2 bases from J, leaving 20 bases between. Germline values: CDR1 MDHEN, CDR2 SYDVKM. The CDR3 is made up of 16 amino acids. CDR3 loop: CASHSAGAPTTDTQYF. CDR3 sequence (DNA): TGTGCCAGCCACTCTGCGGGGGCACCGACCACAGATACGCAGTATTTT.

The chain combines TRBV7-2 with TRBJ2-1, with 8 bases lining up with TRBD1. Germline V gene lookup returns CDR1 SGHTA and CDR2 FQGNSA. The CDR3 contains 15 residues. J gave up 7 bases and V 2 bases, and 7 bases lay outside the gene matches. The CDR3 DNA sequence: TGTGCCAGCAGCTTATATCCAGGGGGCTATAATGAGCAGTTCTTC. Translation gives CASSLYPGGYNEQFF.

This clone was observed a handful of times. The chain joins TRBV10-2 to TRBJ1-4, with D hard to call. The CDR3 sequence is 14 residues long. V lost 4 bases and J 0 bases, leaving 6 bases between the germline ends. Per germline, CDR1 WSHSY and CDR2 SAAADI. In DNA, the CDR3 is TGCGCCAGCAGTGGGCTTGCAACTAATGAAAAACTGTTTTTT. Translated, it gives CASSGLATNEKLFF.

The chain carries TRBV6-1 and TRBJ1-2; D remains unclear. The ends were cut back, 4 bases at V and 5 bases at J, with 14 bases in the middle. CDR1 and CDR2 from the germline V gene are MNHNS and SASEGT. The CDR3 runs 14 residues. CDR3 sequence (DNA): TGTGCCAGCAGTGTAGCAGACGGCGGTTATGGCTACACCTTC. It specifies CASSVADGGYGYTF.